Listed below are T cell receptor beta chains from one sample, sequenced in a study of blood T cell repertoires in COVID-19. The assay was immunoSEQ multiplex PCR, and TCRdb's table has in-frame clones only and misses some. The table records roughly 500,000 clones, 80% to 90% of them present only once. The sequenced sample consisted of peripheral blood. The receptors here all came from a man aged 18 to 29 with COVID-19, enrolled during active disease. Both conserved end residues are part of each CDR3. A D gene is named only where the DNA matches it firmly.

D gene,V gene,J gene,CDR3 protein
.,TRBV5-6,TRBJ2-3,CASSLGGSSTDTQYF
.,TRBV18,TRBJ2-5,CASADGVDETQYF
TRBD1,TRBV12-3/TRBV12-4,TRBJ2-7,CASSSGSGGEQYF
.,TRBV11-3,TRBJ1-1,CASSLEAGKAFF
.,TRBV2,TRBJ1-5,CASSVGQGGQPQHF
TRBD2,TRBV28,TRBJ2-5,CASSAGTSTVETQYF
TRBD2,TRBV11-2,TRBJ2-5,CASSPLAGYQETQYF
TRBD2,TRBV25-1,TRBJ2-5,CASSEFYGRVEETQYF
TRBD1,TRBV5-1,TRBJ2-7,CASSETGTYEQYF
TRBD1,TRBV18,TRBJ2-7,CASSPGTGSSYEQYF
.,TRBV12-3/TRBV12-4,TRBJ2-7,CASTKQGSYEQYF
.,TRBV28,TRBJ2-5,CATSRSQETQYF
TRBD2,TRBV11-2,TRBJ2-2,CASSLVLLAGIYTGELFF
.,TRBV6-5,TRBJ2-5,CASSPERETQYF
TRBD1,TRBV12-3/TRBV12-4,TRBJ2-5,CASSPGGQETQYF
.,TRBV2,TRBJ1-4,CASTLEGRGGLFF
TRBD1,TRBV6-5,TRBJ1-5,CASSPQGGQPQHF
TRBD1,TRBV19,TRBJ1-5,CASSIPRDRDSNQPQHF
TRBD1,TRBV11-2,TRBJ2-3,CASSLGQGSTDTQYF
.,TRBV18,TRBJ1-5,CASSPGLTQPQHF
.,TRBV7-9,TRBJ1-4,CAVLQVFNEKLFF
TRBD1,TRBV9,TRBJ1-2,CASSPGQGDYGYTF
TRBD1,TRBV5-1,TRBJ1-5,CASSPTGASNQPQHF
.,TRBV2,TRBJ1-2,CASSASWTGGYGYTF
TRBD2,TRBV24-1,TRBJ2-2,CATSRSAGVGTGELFF
.,TRBV7-9,TRBJ2-7,CASSRDGVEQYF
.,TRBV2,TRBJ2-5,CATRRTDNQETQYF
.,TRBV3-1/TRBV3-2,TRBJ1-6,CASSQERGLSLNSPLHF
.,TRBV6-1,TRBJ2-4,CASSERGWATPKNIQYF
TRBD1,TRBV5-1,TRBJ2-7,CASGQGEVYEQYF
.,TRBV6-6,TRBJ1-1,CASTTGGAGTEAFF
TRBD2,TRBV5-4,TRBJ2-3,CASSHNRDYPFFTDTQYF
.,TRBV7-9,TRBJ2-1,CASSSPNRQFPFF
.,TRBV15,TRBJ2-5,CATSRDQAQETQYF
.,TRBV12-3/TRBV12-4,TRBJ2-5,CASSLGAGETQYF
TRBD2,TRBV3-1/TRBV3-2,TRBJ2-2,CASSLGLAGVTGELFF
TRBD1,TRBV5-4,TRBJ2-7,CASSLSDRVDEQYF
.,TRBV9,TRBJ2-5,CASSVALADQETQYF
.,TRBV9,TRBJ2-1,CASSVDSRNEQFF
TRBD1,TRBV20-1,TRBJ2-7,CSASRTGPYEQYF
.,TRBV6-5,TRBJ2-2,CASKGGQSNTGELFF
.,TRBV2,TRBJ2-2,CASSIRGAVTGELFF
TRBD1,TRBV5-4,TRBJ2-1,CASTRPGYRGNEQFF
.,TRBV30,TRBJ1-5,CAWGLQGNQPQHF
TRBD2,TRBV18,TRBJ2-3,CASSPRVPQGGIDTQYF